These T cell receptor beta chains were read from a single sample in a study of blood T cell repertoires in COVID-19. Using immunoSEQ multiplex PCR, the repertoire was profiled, and TCRdb retains in-frame clones only, with some absent. The table includes a few hundred thousand clones, roughly 92% detected once. Material for sequencing was PBMCs or T cells enriched from blood (not recorded which). These receptor sequences come from a woman aged 40 to 50 who had been exposed to COVID-19. Both conserved end residues are part of each CDR3. The order of the fields is D gene, clone size, J gene, V gene, CDR3 DNA, CDR3 protein. A D gene is named only where the DNA matches it firmly. The size field is filled for only some rows; it gives once, few, many or a size class.

D gene: TRBD1; clone size: once; J gene: TRBJ2-7; V gene: TRBV11-3; CDR3 DNA: TGTGCCAGCACCTTTCTAGGACAGGGAACGTACGAGCAGTACTTC; CDR3 protein: CASTFLGQGTYEQYF
D gene: TRBD2; clone size: NA; J gene: TRBJ2-7; V gene: TRBV30; CDR3 DNA: TGTGCCTGGAGTGTACCGACTAGCGGGATCTACGAGCAGTACTTC; CDR3 protein: CAWSVPTSGIYEQYF
D gene: NA; clone size: NA; J gene: TRBJ1-2; V gene: TRBV30; CDR3 DNA: TGTGCCTGGAGTGTACGTACAGGCGTTTACTATGGCTACACCTTC; CDR3 protein: CAWSVRTGVYYGYTF
D gene: TRBD1; clone size: NA; J gene: TRBJ1-3; V gene: TRBV14; CDR3 DNA: TGTGCCAGCAGCCGAATCGGACAGGGGGTCTTCTCCAGCTCTGGAAACACCATATATTTT; CDR3 protein: CASSRIGQGVFSSSGNTIYF
D gene: TRBD1; clone size: NA; J gene: TRBJ1-1; V gene: TRBV12-3/TRBV12-4; CDR3 DNA: TGTGCGAGCGGGGACGGGGACAGGAGGGCTTTCTTT; CDR3 protein: CASGDGDRRAFF
D gene: NA; clone size: NA; J gene: TRBJ2-1; V gene: TRBV5-1; CDR3 DNA: TGCGCCAGCACCCCACTACCAACTGGAACTAGTGAGCAGTTCTTC; CDR3 protein: CASTPLPTGTSEQFF
D gene: TRBD1; clone size: NA; J gene: TRBJ1-2; V gene: TRBV5-4; CDR3 DNA: TGTGCCAGCAGCCAGAGGACAGGACGGTACGATGGCTACACCTTC; CDR3 protein: CASSQRTGRYDGYTF
D gene: NA; clone size: NA; J gene: TRBJ1-1; V gene: TRBV7-3; CDR3 DNA: TGTGCCAGCAGCCGCGATGGGCAGTTGAACACTGAAGCTTTCTTT; CDR3 protein: CASSRDGQLNTEAFF
D gene: TRBD1; clone size: NA; J gene: TRBJ2-7; V gene: TRBV2; CDR3 DNA: TGTGCCAGCAGCCGGGACAGGGAGGACGAGCAGTACTTC; CDR3 protein: CASSRDREDEQYF
D gene: TRBD1; clone size: once; J gene: TRBJ1-2; V gene: TRBV6-1; CDR3 DNA: TGTGCCAGCACCCTAGTCGGGACAGGTACTGGCTACACCTTC; CDR3 protein: CASTLVGTGTGYTF
D gene: TRBD1; clone size: NA; J gene: TRBJ2-3; V gene: TRBV19; CDR3 DNA: TGTGCCAGTAGACCGGGACAGGGTAGGACAGATACGCAGTATTTT; CDR3 protein: CASRPGQGRTDTQYF
D gene: TRBD1; clone size: NA; J gene: TRBJ1-3; V gene: TRBV9; CDR3 DNA: TGTGCCAGCAGCCCCGGGACAGATGGAAACACCATATATTTT; CDR3 protein: CASSPGTDGNTIYF
D gene: NA; clone size: NA; J gene: TRBJ2-7; V gene: TRBV11-3; CDR3 DNA: TGTGCCAGCAGCTTACTCCAGACTTCCTACGAGCAGTACTTC; CDR3 protein: CASSLLQTSYEQYF
D gene: TRBD2; clone size: NA; J gene: TRBJ2-3; V gene: TRBV2; CDR3 DNA: TGTGCCAGCAGTGAAGAGAAGACTAGCGGGAGAAATCCAGATACGCAGTATTTT; CDR3 protein: CASSEEKTSGRNPDTQYF
D gene: NA; clone size: NA; J gene: TRBJ1-5; V gene: TRBV30; CDR3 DNA: TGTGCCTGGATGGAAGGCGGAATAGCGGGCAATCAGCCCCAGCATTTT; CDR3 protein: CAWMEGGIAGNQPQHF
D gene: TRBD1; clone size: NA; J gene: TRBJ1-1; V gene: TRBV12-3/TRBV12-4; CDR3 DNA: TGTGCCAGCAGTTTCCAGGGGGACACTGAAGCTTTCTTT; CDR3 protein: CASSFQGDTEAFF
D gene: TRBD1; clone size: NA; J gene: TRBJ1-1; V gene: TRBV30; CDR3 DNA: TGTGCCTGGAGTGTTCGGACAGGGTCAAGCACTGAAGCTTTCTTT; CDR3 protein: CAWSVRTGSSTEAFF
D gene: TRBD1; clone size: NA; J gene: TRBJ1-1; V gene: TRBV19; CDR3 DNA: TGTGCCAGTAGTATAGACTGGACAGGGGACACTGAAGCTTTCTTT; CDR3 protein: CASSIDWTGDTEAFF
D gene: TRBD1; clone size: NA; J gene: TRBJ2-2; V gene: TRBV7-3; CDR3 DNA: TGTGCCAGCAGCCGAAGGGCGGGACAGGGGACCGGGGAGCTGTTTTTT; CDR3 protein: CASSRRAGQGTGELFF
D gene: NA; clone size: NA; J gene: TRBJ1-1; V gene: TRBV11-2; CDR3 DNA: TGTGCCAGCAGCTTATCACAGGGCTATGCTTTCTTT; CDR3 protein: CASSLSQGYAFF
D gene: TRBD1; clone size: NA; J gene: TRBJ2-1; V gene: TRBV27; CDR3 DNA: TGTGCCAGCAGTTTTTGGGACAGGGGGGGTAATGAGCAGTTCTTC; CDR3 protein: CASSFWDRGGNEQFF
D gene: NA; clone size: once; J gene: TRBJ1-3; V gene: TRBV6-5; CDR3 DNA: TGTGCCAGCACCGGACAGAGCTCTGGAAACACCATATATTTT; CDR3 protein: CASTGQSSGNTIYF
D gene: NA; clone size: NA; J gene: TRBJ2-5; V gene: TRBV25-1; CDR3 DNA: TGTGCCAGCAGTGTTGGGGGGAGGTGGTCTTCAGTAGAGACCCAGTACTTC; CDR3 protein: CASSVGGRWSSVETQYF
D gene: NA; clone size: NA; J gene: TRBJ1-5; V gene: TRBV5-4; CDR3 DNA: TGTGCCAGCAGCCCGGGGGTCAATCAGCCCCAGCATTTT; CDR3 protein: CASSPGVNQPQHF
D gene: NA; clone size: few; J gene: TRBJ2-7; V gene: TRBV15; CDR3 DNA: TGTGCCACCAGCACGGAGGGGCAGGGCTACGAGCAGTACTTC; CDR3 protein: CATSTEGQGYEQYF
D gene: TRBD2; clone size: NA; J gene: TRBJ2-5; V gene: TRBV10-3; CDR3 DNA: TGTGCCATCAGTGTCGATTATAGCGGGGGAACTCAAGAGACCCAGTACTTC; CDR3 protein: CAISVDYSGGTQETQYF
D gene: TRBD1; clone size: NA; J gene: TRBJ1-5; V gene: TRBV19; CDR3 DNA: TGTGCCGTTGGACAGGGAGTAAGTCAGCCCCAGCATTTT; CDR3 protein: CAVGQGVSQPQHF
D gene: TRBD2; clone size: NA; J gene: TRBJ2-2; V gene: TRBV11-1; CDR3 DNA: TGTGCCAGCAGCTTAGGACTAGCGGGTCTGACCGGGGAGCTGTTTTTT; CDR3 protein: CASSLGLAGLTGELFF
D gene: NA; clone size: NA; J gene: TRBJ1-2; V gene: TRBV29-1; CDR3 DNA: TGCAGCGTTGGGATAGGGGGGGTCTACACCTTC; CDR3 protein: CSVGIGGVYTF
D gene: TRBD1; clone size: NA; J gene: TRBJ2-7; V gene: TRBV5-1; CDR3 DNA: TGCGCCAGCAGCCCAGGGACAGGGCGAGGGGAGCAGTACTTC; CDR3 protein: CASSPGTGRGEQYF
D gene: NA; clone size: NA; J gene: TRBJ2-3; V gene: TRBV7-8; CDR3 DNA: TGTGCCAGCAGCTTAGAGCACAGGAGCACAGATACGCAGTATTTT; CDR3 protein: CASSLEHRSTDTQYF
D gene: NA; clone size: NA; J gene: TRBJ2-6; V gene: TRBV27; CDR3 DNA: TGTGCCAGCAGTCGGGGGACAGCTGGGGCCAACGTCCTGACTTTC; CDR3 protein: CASSRGTAGANVLTF
D gene: NA; clone size: NA; J gene: TRBJ2-2; V gene: TRBV6-5; CDR3 DNA: TGTGCCAGCAGTCTCAGTGGCAACACCGGGGAGCTGTTTTTT; CDR3 protein: CASSLSGNTGELFF
D gene: NA; clone size: once; J gene: TRBJ2-7; V gene: TRBV3-1/TRBV3-2; CDR3 DNA: TGTGCCAGCAGCCAAGGAGGGGGGGGCCCTATTTACGAGCAGTACTTC; CDR3 protein: CASSQGGGGPIYEQYF
D gene: TRBD1; clone size: NA; J gene: TRBJ2-2; V gene: TRBV6-2/TRBV6-3; CDR3 DNA: TGTGCCAGCAGTAGACAGGGGGGCACCGGGGAGCTGTTTTTT; CDR3 protein: CASSRQGGTGELFF
D gene: TRBD1; clone size: NA; J gene: TRBJ2-1; V gene: TRBV6-5; CDR3 DNA: TGTGCCAGCTGTCCTGGGACAGGAGTTTTCGATGAGCAGTTCTTC; CDR3 protein: CASCPGTGVFDEQFF
D gene: NA; clone size: NA; J gene: TRBJ1-1; V gene: TRBV10-1; CDR3 DNA: TGCGCCAGCAGTGATCCACTTAACACTGAAGCTTTCTTT; CDR3 protein: CASSDPLNTEAFF
D gene: TRBD2; clone size: NA; J gene: TRBJ2-2; V gene: TRBV7-7; CDR3 DNA: TGTGCTAGCAGCTCCGGGACTAGAGACGTCACCGGGGAGCTGTTTTTT; CDR3 protein: CASSSGTRDVTGELFF
D gene: NA; clone size: NA; J gene: TRBJ1-1; V gene: TRBV27; CDR3 DNA: TGTGCCAGCAGTTTAATGGGAGGGATGAACACTGAAGCTTTCTTT; CDR3 protein: CASSLMGGMNTEAFF
D gene: NA; clone size: NA; J gene: TRBJ1-2; V gene: TRBV21-1; CDR3 DNA: TGTGCCAGCAGCAAAGGCCGGGACAGGGGCGGGTATGGCTACACCTTC; CDR3 protein: CASSKGRDRGGYGYTF
D gene: NA; clone size: NA; J gene: TRBJ1-1; V gene: TRBV6-2/TRBV6-3; CDR3 DNA: TGTGCCAGCAGTTACTCAACCGGGTCTCTCACTGAAGCTTTCTTT; CDR3 protein: CASSYSTGSLTEAFF
D gene: TRBD1; clone size: NA; J gene: TRBJ1-2; V gene: TRBV27; CDR3 DNA: TGTGCCAGCAGTCCGGGACAGGGCGTTGATTATGGCTACACCTTC; CDR3 protein: CASSPGQGVDYGYTF
D gene: TRBD1; clone size: NA; J gene: TRBJ2-1; V gene: TRBV10-3; CDR3 DNA: TGTGCCATCAGTGCAACTACAGGGGGCCTATACAATGAGCAGTTCTTC; CDR3 protein: CAISATTGGLYNEQFF
D gene: NA; clone size: NA; J gene: TRBJ1-2; V gene: TRBV7-2; CDR3 DNA: TGTGCCAGCAGCCCCCTAGCCGGGACACCTTATGGCTACACCTTC; CDR3 protein: CASSPLAGTPYGYTF
D gene: TRBD2; clone size: NA; J gene: TRBJ2-7; V gene: TRBV3-1/TRBV3-2; CDR3 DNA: TGTGCCAGCAGCCCCTCAAGCGGGGGGCCGACCTACGAGCAGTACTTC; CDR3 protein: CASSPSSGGPTYEQYF
D gene: TRBD2; clone size: NA; J gene: TRBJ2-1; V gene: TRBV5-1; CDR3 DNA: TGCGCCAGCAGCTTGGTGGGGCTAGATCCCGGGAGGGGGCAGTTCTTC; CDR3 protein: CASSLVGLDPGRGQFF
D gene: NA; clone size: NA; J gene: TRBJ1-1; V gene: TRBV19; CDR3 DNA: TGTGCCAGTAGTATAGATGGACAGCCTAACACTGAAGCTTTCTTT; CDR3 protein: CASSIDGQPNTEAFF
D gene: NA; clone size: once; J gene: TRBJ1-1; V gene: TRBV29-1; CDR3 DNA: TGCAGCGTACAGGGTAACACCGTGGGCACTGAAGCTTTCTTT; CDR3 protein: CSVQGNTVGTEAFF
D gene: NA; clone size: NA; J gene: TRBJ2-7; V gene: TRBV19; CDR3 DNA: TGTGCCAGTAGTATAGTGGCGGGCCCCTACGAGCAGTACTTC; CDR3 protein: CASSIVAGPYEQYF
D gene: TRBD2; clone size: NA; J gene: TRBJ2-1; V gene: TRBV2; CDR3 DNA: TGTGCCAGCCGAACCCTAGCGGGGGAATCCTACAATGAGCAGTTCTTC; CDR3 protein: CASRTLAGESYNEQFF
D gene: TRBD1; clone size: NA; J gene: TRBJ1-4; V gene: TRBV7-6; CDR3 DNA: TGTGCCAGCAGCCGAGGGGGCAGATCCTCCGCAACTAATGAAAAACTGTTTTTT; CDR3 protein: CASSRGGRSSATNEKLFF
D gene: NA; clone size: NA; J gene: TRBJ1-6; V gene: TRBV7-2; CDR3 DNA: TGTGCCAGCAGATCCACCACGGTTTTGAGTTCACCCCTCCACTTT; CDR3 protein: CASRSTTVLSSPLHF
D gene: TRBD2; clone size: NA; J gene: TRBJ2-1; V gene: TRBV7-8; CDR3 DNA: TGTGCCAGCAGCTTCCAAGCGGGAGGTCCTTACAATGAGCAGTTCTTC; CDR3 protein: CASSFQAGGPYNEQFF
D gene: NA; clone size: once; J gene: TRBJ2-3; V gene: TRBV5-4; CDR3 DNA: TGTGCCTATACCGGTCCTAAGCCACCAGATACGCAGTATTTT; CDR3 protein: CAYTGPKPPDTQYF
D gene: NA; clone size: NA; J gene: TRBJ1-2; V gene: TRBV5-4; CDR3 DNA: TGTGCCAGCAGCCCCAGTGGAGGGGTGGACTATGGCTACACCTTC; CDR3 protein: CASSPSGGVDYGYTF
D gene: NA; clone size: NA; J gene: TRBJ2-1; V gene: TRBV9; CDR3 DNA: TGTGCCAGCAGCGTAGTAGGCAGGACTAACAATGAGCAGTTCTTC; CDR3 protein: CASSVVGRTNNEQFF